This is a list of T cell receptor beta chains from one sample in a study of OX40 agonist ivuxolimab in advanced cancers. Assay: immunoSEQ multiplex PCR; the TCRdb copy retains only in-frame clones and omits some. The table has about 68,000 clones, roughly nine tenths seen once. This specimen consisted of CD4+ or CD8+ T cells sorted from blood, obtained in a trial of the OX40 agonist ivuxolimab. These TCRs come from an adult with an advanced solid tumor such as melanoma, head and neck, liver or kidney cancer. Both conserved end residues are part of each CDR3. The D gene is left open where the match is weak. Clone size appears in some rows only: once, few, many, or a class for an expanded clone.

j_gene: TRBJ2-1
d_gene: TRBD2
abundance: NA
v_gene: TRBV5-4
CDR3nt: TGTGCCAGCAGCTTGGTTGGGACTAGCAATTTAGAGCAGTTCTTC
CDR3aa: CASSLVGTSNLEQFF

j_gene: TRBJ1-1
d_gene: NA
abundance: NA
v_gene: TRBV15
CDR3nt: TGTGCCACCAGCAGAGATCGAGGGGCTGAAGCTTTCTTT
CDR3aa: CATSRDRGAEAFF

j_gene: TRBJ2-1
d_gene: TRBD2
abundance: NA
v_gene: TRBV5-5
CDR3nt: TGTGCCAGCAGCTTGGGACTAGCGGGCCTTAATAAAGCGAATGAGCAGTTCTTC
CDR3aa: CASSLGLAGLNKANEQFF

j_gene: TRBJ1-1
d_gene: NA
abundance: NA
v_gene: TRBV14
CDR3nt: TGTGCCAGCAGCCAAGTGAACAGAGACAACACTGAAGCTTTCTTT
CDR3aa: CASSQVNRDNTEAFF

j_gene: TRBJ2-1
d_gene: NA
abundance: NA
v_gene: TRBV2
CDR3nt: TGTGCCAGCAGACAGGTGTCCTACAATGAGCAGTTCTTC
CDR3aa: CASRQVSYNEQFF

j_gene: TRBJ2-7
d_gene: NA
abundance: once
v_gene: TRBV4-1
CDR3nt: TGCGCCAGCAGCCTACTCTGGGGACAAAACTACGAGCAGTACTTC
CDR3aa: CASSLLWGQNYEQYF

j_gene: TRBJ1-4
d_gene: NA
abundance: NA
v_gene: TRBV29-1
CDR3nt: TGCAGCGTTCGCGCAACTAATGAAAAACTGTTTTTT
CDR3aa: CSVRATNEKLFF

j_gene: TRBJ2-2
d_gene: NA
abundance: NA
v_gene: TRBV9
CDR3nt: TGTGCCAGCAGCGTAGGAGGGGCCGGGGGACCCAGGAAGCTGTTTTTT
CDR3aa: CASSVGGAGGPRKLFF

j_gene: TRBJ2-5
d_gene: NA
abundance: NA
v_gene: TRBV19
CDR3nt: TGTGCCAGTAGCCCCTCGCGGTCGGGGGAAGAGACCCAGTACTTC
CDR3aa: CASSPSRSGEETQYF

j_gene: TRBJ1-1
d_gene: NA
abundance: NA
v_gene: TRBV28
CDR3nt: TGTGCCAGCAGTTTATCGGGGATGGCCACTGAAGCTTTCTTT
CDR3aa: CASSLSGMATEAFF

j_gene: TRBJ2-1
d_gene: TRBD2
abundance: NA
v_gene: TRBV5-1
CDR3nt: TGCGCCAGCAGCTTGGGGGAACTAGCGGATGAGCAGTTCTTC
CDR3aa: CASSLGELADEQFF

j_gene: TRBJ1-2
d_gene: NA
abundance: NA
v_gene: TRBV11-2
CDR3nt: TGTGCCAGCAGCTTAGAATCAGGAAGCATGGGCTACACCTTC
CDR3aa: CASSLESGSMGYTF

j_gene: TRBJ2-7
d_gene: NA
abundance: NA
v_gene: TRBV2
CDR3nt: TGTGCCAGCAGCGAAGCTCCGGGGAGCTCCTACGAGCAGTACTTC
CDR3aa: CASSEAPGSSYEQYF

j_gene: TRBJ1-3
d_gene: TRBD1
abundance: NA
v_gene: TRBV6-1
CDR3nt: TGTGCCAGCAGTGGTGGGACAGGGTCTCGGAACACCATATATTTT
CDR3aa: CASSGGTGSRNTIYF

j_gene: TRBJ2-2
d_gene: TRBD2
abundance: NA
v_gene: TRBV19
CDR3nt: TGTGCCAGTAGTATTAGCGGGAGGAACACCGGGGAGCTGTTTTTT
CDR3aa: CASSISGRNTGELFF

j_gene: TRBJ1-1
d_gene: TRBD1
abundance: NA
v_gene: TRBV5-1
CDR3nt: TGCGCCAGCAGCTTCGACAGGGTGAGAGGAACTGAAGCTTTCTTT
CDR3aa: CASSFDRVRGTEAFF

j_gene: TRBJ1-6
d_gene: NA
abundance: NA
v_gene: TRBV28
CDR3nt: TGTGCCAGCAGTTCCCCCACGGCCTTCTATAATTCACCCCTCCACTTT
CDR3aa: CASSSPTAFYNSPLHF

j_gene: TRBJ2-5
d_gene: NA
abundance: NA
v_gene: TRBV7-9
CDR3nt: TGTGCCAGCAGCTTGGGGTGGGAGACCCAGTACTTC
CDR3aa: CASSLGWETQYF

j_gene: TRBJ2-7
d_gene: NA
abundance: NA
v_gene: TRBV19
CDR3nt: TGTGCCAGTATCCCCACAGGGCGGGACAGCGAGCAGTACTTC
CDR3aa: CASIPTGRDSEQYF

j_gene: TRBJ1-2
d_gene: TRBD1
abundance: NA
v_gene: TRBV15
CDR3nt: TGTGCCACCAGCAGAGATGGACAGGGGTACTATGGCTACACCTTC
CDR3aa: CATSRDGQGYYGYTF

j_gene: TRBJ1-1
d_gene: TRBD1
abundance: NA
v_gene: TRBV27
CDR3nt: TGTGCCAGCAGGAGACAGGGGGCCACTGAAGCTTTCTTT
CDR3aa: CASRRQGATEAFF

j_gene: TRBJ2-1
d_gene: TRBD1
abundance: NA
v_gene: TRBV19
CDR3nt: TGTGCCAGTAGTCGGGGGACAGGGTCCTACAATGAGCAGTTCTTC
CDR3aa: CASSRGTGSYNEQFF

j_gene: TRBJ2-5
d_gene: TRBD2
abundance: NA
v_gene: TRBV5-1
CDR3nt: TGCGCCAGCAGCTTGGGACTAGCATCTGAGACCCAGTACTTC
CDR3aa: CASSLGLASETQYF

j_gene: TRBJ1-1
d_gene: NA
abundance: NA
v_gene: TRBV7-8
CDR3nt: TGTGCCAGCAGCTTATCAACATGGGAAGCTTTCTTT
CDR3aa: CASSLSTWEAFF

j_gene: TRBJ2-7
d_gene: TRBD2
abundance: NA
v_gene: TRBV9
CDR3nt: TGTGCCAGCAGCGTAGGGCTAGCGGGAGCCTCCGAGCAGTACTTC
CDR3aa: CASSVGLAGASEQYF

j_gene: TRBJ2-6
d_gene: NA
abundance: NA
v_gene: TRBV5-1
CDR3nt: TGCGCCAGCAGCTTGGTCGGCTCTGGGGCCAACGTCCTGACTTTC
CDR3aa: CASSLVGSGANVLTF

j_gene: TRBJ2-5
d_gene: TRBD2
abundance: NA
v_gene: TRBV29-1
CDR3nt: TGCAGCGTTGGGACTAGCGGGAGTATCAGGGGAGGGACCCAGTACTTC
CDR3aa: CSVGTSGSIRGGTQYF

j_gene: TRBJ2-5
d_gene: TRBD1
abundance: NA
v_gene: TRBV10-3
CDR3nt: TGTGCCATCAGTGACCCTTCTCACAGGGGGCGTGGAGAGACCCAGTACTTC
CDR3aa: CAISDPSHRGRGETQYF

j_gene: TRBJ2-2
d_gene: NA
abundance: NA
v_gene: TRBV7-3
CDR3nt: TGTGCCAGCAGCCCTAGGAGGGGCGAAGCCGGGGAGCTGTTTTTT
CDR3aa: CASSPRRGEAGELFF

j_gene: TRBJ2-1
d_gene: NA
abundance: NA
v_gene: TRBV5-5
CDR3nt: TGTGCCAGCAGCTTCGCCGGGCTAGAAGCCTACAATGAGCAGTTCTTC
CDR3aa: CASSFAGLEAYNEQFF

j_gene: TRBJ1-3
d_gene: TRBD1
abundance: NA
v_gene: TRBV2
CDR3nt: TGTGCCAGCAGATGGACAGGGTCTGGAAACACCATATATTTT
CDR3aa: CASRWTGSGNTIYF

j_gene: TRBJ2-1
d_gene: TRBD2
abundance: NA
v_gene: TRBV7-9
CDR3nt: TGTGCCAGCTCCCTAGCGGGGGCTAATGAGCAGTTCTTC
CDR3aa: CASSLAGANEQFF

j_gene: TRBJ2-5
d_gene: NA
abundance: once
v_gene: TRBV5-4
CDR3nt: TGTGCCAGCAGCTTGGACGCGGGGGCATGGGAGACCCAGTACTTC
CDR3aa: CASSLDAGAWETQYF

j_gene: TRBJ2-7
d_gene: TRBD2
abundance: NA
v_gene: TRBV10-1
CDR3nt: TGCGCCAGCAGTGATATCCCAGCCGGTGCTAGCGGCATATCCTACGAGCAGTACTTC
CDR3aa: CASSDIPAGASGISYEQYF

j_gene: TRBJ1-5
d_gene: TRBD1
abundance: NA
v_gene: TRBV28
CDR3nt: TGTGCCAGCAGCCAAAGACAGGGGGCTAGCAATCAGCCCCAGCATTTT
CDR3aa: CASSQRQGASNQPQHF

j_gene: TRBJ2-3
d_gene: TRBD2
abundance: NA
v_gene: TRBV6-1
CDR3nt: TGTGCCAGCAGTGAAGCTATGACTAGCATAAATACGCAGTATTTT
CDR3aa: CASSEAMTSINTQYF

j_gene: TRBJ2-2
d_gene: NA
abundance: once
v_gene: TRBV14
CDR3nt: TGTGCCAGCAGCCAGGTAGCGACAAACACCGGGGAGCTGTTTTTT
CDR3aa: CASSQVATNTGELFF